This note documents a single TCR beta chain sequence. Its target is not known. At the DNA level, this CDR3 is encoded by other sequences in the same sample as well. The sample comes from a study of beta chain features in type 1 diabetes. Regarding the study as a whole: For Type 1 diabetes patients, all four CD4+ subsets carried TCRB CDR3s that were moderately but significantly shorter. Diminished insertions and augmented deletions at VDJ junctions characterized type 1 diabetes patients. A closer apparent resemblance between naive, central memory and Treg TCRB repertoires was seen in patients than in healthy donors.

TCRB transcripts that were expressed got sequenced, as all of the isolated RNA had been reverse transcribed. An average of about 3.57 million reads was obtained for naive, central memory and regulatory T cell samples. Method: immunoSEQ multiplex PCR; TCRdb's copy keeps in-frame clones and lacks some. Among hundreds of thousands of clones, less than 20% were seen once, and the ten largest hold approximately 0.087%. The receptor comes from a man younger than 35 in good health. Material for sequencing was naive CD4+ T cells from blood.

The CDR3 sequence is CASSLVGQGNYGYTF. CDR3 sequence (DNA): TGTGCCAGCAGCTTAGTGGGACAGGGTAACTATGGCTACACCTTC. This chain connects TRBV7-2 to TRBJ1-2; 9 nucleotides agree with TRBD1. This CDR3 region has 15 residues. Germline assignment: CDR1 SGHTA and CDR2 FQGNSA. The junction had 1 base not matched to a gene; V was cut back by 1 base and J by 1 base. The full variable domain, its missing parts supplied by reference TRBV7-2 and TRBJ1-2, is GAGVSQSPSNKVTEKGKDVELRCDPISGHTALYWYRQSLGQGLEFLIYFQGNSAPDKSGLPSDRFSAERTGGSVSTLTIQRTQQEDSAVYLCASSLVGQGNYGYTFGSGTRLTVV.